In this sample, the clone carrying this TCR beta chain turned up a few times. The entry originates in a study of blood T cell repertoires in COVID-19. Study overall: The cDNA or gDNA used as material had been derived from T cells, B-cell-depleted T cells, or PBMCs.

Assignments of participants to cohorts depended upon their own reported clinical history. Sequenced by immunoSEQ multiplex PCR; TCRdb stores in-frame clones only, minus some. The sample contains roughly 300,000 clones, roughly 85% of which appear only once. The sequence derives from a woman aged 50 to 65 who had recovered from COVID-19. Input material: PBMCs or T cells enriched from blood (not recorded which).

The CDR3 DNA follows: TGTGCCAGCAGTTTGACAGGGGGTCAGCCCCAGCATTTT. Protein product: CASSLTGGQPQHF. The rearrangement uses TRBV12-3 or TRBV12-4 and TRBJ1-5; TRBD1 matches at 9 bases. The CDR3 covers 13 residues. Germline trimming cut 3 bases from V and 6 bases from J; bases unmatched to any gene: 0.